This TCR beta chain was sequenced in a study of tumor and adjacent non-tumor tissue in lung cancer. Study context: The patients, roughly eleven men and roughly 5 women, were roughly 30 to 76 with stage I to III disease.

The template was RNA from unsorted bulk tissue. Germline-derived CDR1 and CDR2 are MNHEY and SVGAGI. Trimming cost V 7 bases and J 7 bases, with 14 bases left between them. CDR3 length: 12 amino acids. TCRbeta libraries were built with three rounds of nested PCR, modified from ARM-PCR. TCRdb re-called the multiplex PCR reads with MiXCR, one entry per CDR3 protein. The data hold about 120,000 distinct CDR3 sequences, with about 66% observed a single time. In regard to this clonotype: Its target is unknown. This may stem from a read error, because a much larger clone lies one nucleotide away.

Study-wide points: Compared with tumor, normal lung showed significantly lower TCR diversity. Tumor repertoires had a smaller top 100 clone share than normal lung. Higher tumor TCR diversity was associated with shorter survival.

V gene TRBV6-5 combines with J gene TRBJ2-7; D is perhaps TRBD1 (6 bases). The TCR originated in a young man with non-small cell lung cancer. The source material was lung tumor tissue. CDR3 nucleotide sequence: TGTGCCAGCAATTCGGGACATGGAGAGCAGTACTTC. Protein product: CASNSGHGEQYF.